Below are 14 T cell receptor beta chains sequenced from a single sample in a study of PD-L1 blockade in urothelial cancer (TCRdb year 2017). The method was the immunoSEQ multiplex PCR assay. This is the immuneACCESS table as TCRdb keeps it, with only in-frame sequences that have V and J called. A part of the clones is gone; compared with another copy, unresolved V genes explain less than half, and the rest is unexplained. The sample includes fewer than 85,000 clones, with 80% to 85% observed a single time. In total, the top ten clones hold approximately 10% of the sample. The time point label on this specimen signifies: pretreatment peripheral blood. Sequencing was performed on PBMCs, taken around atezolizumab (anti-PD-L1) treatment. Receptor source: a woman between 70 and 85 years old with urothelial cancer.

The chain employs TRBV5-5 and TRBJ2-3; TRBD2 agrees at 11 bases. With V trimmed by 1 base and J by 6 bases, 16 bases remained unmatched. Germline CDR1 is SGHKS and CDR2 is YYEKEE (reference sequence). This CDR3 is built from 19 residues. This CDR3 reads CASSLRLAGGTEAVDTQYF. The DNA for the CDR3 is TGTGCCAGCAGCTTGAGGCTAGCGGGGGGCACGGAGGCCGTGGATACGCAGTATTTT. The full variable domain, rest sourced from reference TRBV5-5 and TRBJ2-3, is DAGVTQSPTHLIKTRGQQVTLRCSPISGHKSVSWYQQVLGQGPQFIFQYYEKEERGRGNFPDRFSARQFPNYSSELNVNALLLGDSALYLCASSLRLAGGTEAVDTQYFGPGTRLTVL.

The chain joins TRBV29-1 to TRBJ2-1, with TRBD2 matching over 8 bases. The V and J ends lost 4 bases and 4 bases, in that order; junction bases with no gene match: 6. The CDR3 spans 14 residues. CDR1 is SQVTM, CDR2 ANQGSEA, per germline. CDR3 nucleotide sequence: TGCAGCGTTGTCCCTAGCGGGCTGTACAATGAGCAGTTCTTC. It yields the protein CSVVPSGLYNEQFF.

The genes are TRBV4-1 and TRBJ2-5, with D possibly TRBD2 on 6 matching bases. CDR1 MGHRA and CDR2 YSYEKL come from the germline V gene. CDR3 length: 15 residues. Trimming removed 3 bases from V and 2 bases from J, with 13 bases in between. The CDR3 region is CASSQVLGRQETQYF. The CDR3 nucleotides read TGCGCCAGCAGCCAGGTTTTGGGGAGGCAAGAGACCCAGTACTTC.

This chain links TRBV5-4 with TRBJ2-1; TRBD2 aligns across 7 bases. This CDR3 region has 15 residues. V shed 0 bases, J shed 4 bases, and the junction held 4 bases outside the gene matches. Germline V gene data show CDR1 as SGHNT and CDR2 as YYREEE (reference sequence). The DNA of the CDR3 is TGTGCCAGCAGCTTGGAGGCTAGCGGTTACAATGAGCAGTTCTTC. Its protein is CASSLEASGYNEQFF.

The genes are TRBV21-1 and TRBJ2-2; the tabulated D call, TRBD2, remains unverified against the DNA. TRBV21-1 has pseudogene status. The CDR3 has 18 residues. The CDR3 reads CASSKALTSGRGTGELFF. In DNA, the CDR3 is TGTGCCAGCAGCAAAGCCTTAACTAGCGGGAGGGGCACCGGGGAGCTGTTTTTT.

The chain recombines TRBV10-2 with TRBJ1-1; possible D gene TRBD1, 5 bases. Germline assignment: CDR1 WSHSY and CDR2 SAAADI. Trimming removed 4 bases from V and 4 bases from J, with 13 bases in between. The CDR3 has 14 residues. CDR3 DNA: TGCGCCAGCAGTGGGGGGGGTAGCGGCACTGAAGCTTTCTTT. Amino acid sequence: CASSGGGSGTEAFF.

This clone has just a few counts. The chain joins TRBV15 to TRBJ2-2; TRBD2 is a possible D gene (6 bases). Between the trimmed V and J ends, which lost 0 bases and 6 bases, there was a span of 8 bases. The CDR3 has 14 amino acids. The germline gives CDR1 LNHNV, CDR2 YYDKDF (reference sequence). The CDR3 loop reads CATSRELASGELFF. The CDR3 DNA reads TGTGCCACCAGCAGAGAACTAGCCTCCGGGGAGCTGTTTTTT.

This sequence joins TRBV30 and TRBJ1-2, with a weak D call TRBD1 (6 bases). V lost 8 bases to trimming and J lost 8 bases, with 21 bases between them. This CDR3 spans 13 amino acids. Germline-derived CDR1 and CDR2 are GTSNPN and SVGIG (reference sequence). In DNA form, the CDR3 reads TGTGCCAGGCCGGGACACTCTCCGAAGGGCTACACCTTC. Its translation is CARPGHSPKGYTF.

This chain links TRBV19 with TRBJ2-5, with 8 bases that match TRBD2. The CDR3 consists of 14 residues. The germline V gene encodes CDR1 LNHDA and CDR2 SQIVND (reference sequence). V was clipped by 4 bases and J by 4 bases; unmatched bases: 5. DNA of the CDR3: TGTGCCAGTAGTAGGGGACTAGTCGCAGAGACCCAGTACTTC. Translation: CASSRGLVAETQYF.

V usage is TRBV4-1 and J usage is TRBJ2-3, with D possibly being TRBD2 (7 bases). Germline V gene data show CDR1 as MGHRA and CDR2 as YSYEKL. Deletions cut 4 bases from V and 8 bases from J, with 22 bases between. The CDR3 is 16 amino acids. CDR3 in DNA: TGCGCCAGCAGCCCTCAAATTTTTGTAGGGGGGGGTACGCAGTATTTT. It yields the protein CASSPQIFVGGGTQYF.

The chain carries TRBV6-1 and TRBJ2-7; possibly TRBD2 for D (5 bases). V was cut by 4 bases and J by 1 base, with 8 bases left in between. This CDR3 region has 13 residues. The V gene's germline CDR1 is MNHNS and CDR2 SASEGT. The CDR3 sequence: CASSVRESYEQYF. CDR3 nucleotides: TGTGCCAGCAGTGTGAGGGAATCCTACGAGCAGTACTTC.

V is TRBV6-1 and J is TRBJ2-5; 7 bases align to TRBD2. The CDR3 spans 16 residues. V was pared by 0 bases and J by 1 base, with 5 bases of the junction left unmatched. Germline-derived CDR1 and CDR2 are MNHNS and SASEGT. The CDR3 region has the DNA TGTGCCAGCAGTGAAGCGGCAGCGGGGAGCCAAGAGACCCAGTACTTC. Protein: CASSEAAAGSQETQYF.

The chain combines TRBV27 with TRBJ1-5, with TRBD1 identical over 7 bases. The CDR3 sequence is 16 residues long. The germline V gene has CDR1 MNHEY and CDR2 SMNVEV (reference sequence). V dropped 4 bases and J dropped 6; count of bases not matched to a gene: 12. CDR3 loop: CASSSVRQGEGQPQHF. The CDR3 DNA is TGTGCCAGCAGTTCCGTGAGACAGGGAGAAGGTCAGCCCCAGCATTTT.

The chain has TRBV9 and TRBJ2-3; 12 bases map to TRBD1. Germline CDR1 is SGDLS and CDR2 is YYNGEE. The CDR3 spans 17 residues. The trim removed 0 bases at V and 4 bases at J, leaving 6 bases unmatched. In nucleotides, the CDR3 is TGTGCCAGCAGCGTAGGTTGGGGACAGGGGGCATCAGATACGCAGTATTTT. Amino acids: CASSVGWGQGASDTQYF. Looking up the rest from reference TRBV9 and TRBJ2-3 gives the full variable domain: DSGVTQTPKHLITATGQRVTLRCSPRSGDLSVYWYQQSLDQGLQFLIQYYNGEERAKGNILERFSAQQFPDLHSELNLSSLELGDSALYFCASSVGWGQGASDTQYFGPGTRLTVL.